This entry lists 24 T cell receptor beta chains sequenced from one sample in a study of tumor and adjacent non-tumor tissue in lung cancer. Three rounds of nested PCR, following a modified ARM-PCR protocol, produced the TCRbeta library. TCRdb reprocessed the multiplex PCR reads via MiXCR and lists one record per CDR3 protein. The sample has under 100,000 distinct CDR3 sequences, roughly three fifths seen once; the top ten hold about 15%. The template was RNA from unsorted bulk tissue. Sequenced input: lung tumor tissue. These receptors were taken from a man aged 70 or older with non-small cell lung cancer.

By share of the sample, this clonotype is medium-sized. This chain uses TRBV11-2 with TRBJ2-5, with 10 bases identical to TRBD1. The V and J ends lost 5 bases and 8 bases, in that order; junction bases with no gene match: 8. The CDR3 is made up of 14 amino acids. The germline V gene has CDR1 SGHAT and CDR2 FQNNGV. CDR3 nucleotides: TGTGCCAGCAGCGTGACAGGGGGCGCGATCACCCAGTACTTC. This codes for CASSVTGGAITQYF.

This clonotype has more than one count but fewer than ten. It may be a read error: a sequence one base away is much more abundant. The chain couples TRBV12-3 or TRBV12-4 to TRBJ1-5; the D gene is possibly TRBD1 (5 bases). This CDR3 contains 15 residues. DNA for the CDR3: TGTGCCTGCAGGGCCCAAGAGGGAGTCAATCAGCCCCAGCATTTT. Translation: CACRAQEGVNQPQHF.

This clonotype was found a few times. A single base separates this from a much larger clone, so it may be a read error. This chain connects TRBV6-5 to TRBJ2-7; either TRBD1 or TRBD2 may fit D (5 bases each). The CDR3 spans 15 residues. V was shortened by 5 bases and J by 5 bases, with 19 bases between the two germline ends. The germline CDR1 and CDR2 sequences are MNHEY and SVGAGI. The CDR3 DNA follows: TGTGCCAGCAGTCCCCGGAGAGGGGTGGTGGACGAGCAGTACTTC. This sequence encodes CASSPRRGVVDEQYF.

To note about this clonotype: Relative to the germline gene, one junction end is altered; a read error may explain this. The chain is built from TRBV6-5 and TRBJ1-2; 9 bases are shared with TRBD1. The germline V gene encodes CDR1 MNHEY and CDR2 SVGAGI. The CDR3 length is 15 residues. This CDR3 reads CAGSYHGQGYYDYTF. CDR3 nucleotides: TGTGCCGGCAGTTACCACGGACAGGGGTACTATGACTACACCTTC.

The rearrangement joins TRBV24-1 to TRBJ2-1; no reliable D call. Trimming left V 4 bases short and J 5 bases short, with 2 bases between. The CDR3 length is 11 residues. CDR1 KGHDR and CDR2 SFDVKD come from the germline V gene. The DNA of the CDR3 is TGTGCCACCAGTGACGACAATGAGCAGTTCTTC. The encoded protein is CATSDDNEQFF.

This clonotype was seen a single time. Mismatch with germline at one junction end may stem from a read error. The CDR3 region is CVTSGGPSYKQYF. Here the CDR3 DNA reads TGTGTCACGAGCGGGGGCCCCTCCTACAAGCAGTACTTC. The rearrangement uses TRBV6-6 and TRBJ2-7; 8 nucleotides align to TRBD2. Germline V gene lookup returns CDR1 MNHNY and CDR2 SVGAGI (reference sequence). The CDR3 length is 13 residues.

Regarding this clonotype: Its ends do not fully match the called genes, so a read error is possible. The chain uses TRBV11-2 and TRBJ2-7; D not resolved. This CDR3 is 11 amino acids long. The germline V gene has CDR1 SGHAT and CDR2 FQNNGV. CDR3 nucleotide sequence: TGTGCCAGCAGCCCGGCCTACGAGCAGTGCTTC. This gives the protein CASSPAYEQCF.

V gene TRBV11-2 combines with J gene TRBJ2-5; perhaps TRBD1 as D (5 bases). The length of the CDR3 is 15 residues. In germline, CDR1 is SGHAT, CDR2 FQNNGV. Deletions cut 3 bases from V and 3 bases from J, with 14 bases between. For the CDR3, the DNA is TGTGCCAGCAGCTTGAGCAGGGTGTGGGAAGAGACCCAGTACTTC. As protein: CASSLSRVWEETQYF.

This clonotype was seen only a few times. A much bigger clone sits one base away, suggesting this may be a read error. V usage is TRBV4-1 and J usage is TRBJ2-5; TRBD1 agrees at 7 bases. Per the germline V gene, CDR1 is MGHRA and CDR2 is YSYEKL. The CDR3 totals 15 residues. CDR3 coding DNA: TGCGCCAGCAGCCTCCCCGGGACAGCACAAGGGACCCAGTACTTC. This translates into CASSLPGTAQGTQYF.

Notes on this clonotype: One junction end does not reproduce the germline sequence, and a read error may be involved. This chain links TRBV12-3 or TRBV12-4 with TRBJ2-5, with 9 bases aligning to TRBD1. The DNA end lines up better with TRBJ2-1; the J call may be wrong. The CDR3 runs 15 residues. This CDR3 is CAGSPRTGVAATQFF. CDR3 sequence (DNA): TGTGCCGGCAGTCCCCGGACAGGGGTGGCAGCGACCCAGTTCTTC.

Worth noting for this clonotype: The conserved phenylalanine or tryptophan is not found at the CDR3 terminus, so this likely reflects a read error. V is TRBV11-2 and J is TRBJ2-5, with 7 positions matching TRBD1. V trimming: 4 bases; J trimming: 1 base; junction bases outside the gene matches: 6. Germline V gene sequence: CDR1 SGHAT, CDR2 FQNNGV. The CDR3 spans 15 residues. The CDR3 reads CASSCARTGQETQYL. The CDR3 nucleotides are TGTGCCAGCAGCTGTGCCAGGACAGGCCAAGAGACCCAGTACTTG.

The V gene is TRBV11-2, the J gene TRBJ2-5; the match to TRBD2 covers 8 bases. Germline loops: CDR1 SGHAT, CDR2 FQNNGV. J lost 0 bases, V lost 9 bases, and 15 bases had no gene match. The CDR3 is 17 amino acids. CDR3 loop: CARSHLVLAVNQETQYF. In DNA form, the CDR3 reads TGTGCCAGGAGCCACCTGGTACTAGCGGTAAACCAAGAGACCCAGTACTTC. The full variable domain, its missing parts supplied by reference TRBV11-2 and TRBJ2-5, is EAGVAQSPRYKIIEKRQSVAFWCNPISGHATLYWYQQILGQGPKLLIQFQNNGVVDDSQLPKDRFSAERLKGVDSTLKIQPAKLEDSAVYLCARSHLVLAVNQETQYFGPGTRLLVL.

Regarding this clonotype: A read error may be the cause here, since a much bigger clone is one base away. The chain couples TRBV12-3 or TRBV12-4 to TRBJ2-7, with D unresolved. The length of the CDR3 is 12 residues. The CDR3, as DNA: TGTGCCAGCAGTTTAACCCGCTACGAGCAGCACTTC. Protein product: CASSLTRYEQHF.

This clonotype was picked up many times. The CDR3 sequence is CASSLGTGFMNTEAFF. In nucleotides, the CDR3 is TGTGCCAGCAGCTTAGGGACAGGCTTCATGAACACTGAAGCTTTCTTT. The chain recombines TRBV5-5 with TRBJ1-1; 8 nucleotides line up with TRBD1. The CDR3 consists of 16 residues. CDR1 is SGHKS and CDR2 is YYEKEE in the germline V gene (reference sequence). The V and J ends lost 2 bases and 0 bases, in that order; junction bases with no gene match: 6.

Concerning this clonotype: This may stem from a read error, because a much larger clone lies one nucleotide away. V gene TRBV4-1 combines with J gene TRBJ1-6; D ambiguous. The ends were cut back, 2 bases at V and 0 bases at J, with 14 bases in the middle. The CDR3 loop spans 18 amino acids. From germline, CDR1 is MGHRA and CDR2 YSYEKL. The CDR3 DNA is TGCGCCAGCAGCCAAATGCTTCGGGGAAGCTCCTATAATTCACCCCTCCACTTT. This sequence encodes CASSQMLRGSSYNSPLHF.

About this clonotype: The junction and the germline gene differ at one end; a read error may be behind it. The chain is built from TRBV12-3 or TRBV12-4 and TRBJ2-7, with 8 bases that match TRBD1. This CDR3 region has 13 residues. The CDR3 loop reads CTSSWTGRYEQYF. The CDR3 DNA follows: TGCACCAGCAGTTGGACAGGGCGCTACGAGCAGTACTTC.

As to this clonotype: A much larger clone differs by one base, so this may be a read error. The rearrangement uses TRBV29-1 and TRBJ2-4; 12 nucleotides agree with TRBD2. This CDR3 has 14 amino acids. The germline V gene encodes CDR1 SQVTM and CDR2 ANQGSEA. The junction had 9 bases not matched to a gene; V was cut back by 7 bases and J by 8 bases. The DNA for the CDR3 is TGCAGCGCTGGGCCTAGCGGGAGGGGGGACATTCAGTACTTC. Translating gives CSAGPSGRGDIQYF.

With respect to this clonotype: Being one base from a much bigger clone, this may be a read error. The rearrangement links TRBV12-3 or TRBV12-4 to TRBJ2-5; 8 bases agree with TRBD1. V dropped 6 bases and J dropped 5; count of bases not matched to a gene: 5. This CDR3 region has 13 residues. DNA of the CDR3: TGTGCCAGCAGGCGGACAGGGCACGAGACCCAGTACTTC. It specifies CASRRTGHETQYF.

The chain employs TRBV19 and TRBJ2-1; perhaps TRBD2 as D (5 bases). With 9 bases removed from V and 0 bases from J, the gap between germline ends came to 24 bases. The CDR3 extends over 18 amino acids. The germline CDR1 and CDR2 sequences are LNHDA and SQIVND (reference sequence). The CDR3 DNA reads TGTGCCAGCAGCTCGGGGATGATAACAGTGGGCTCCTACAATGAGCAGTTCTTC. This codes for CASSSGMITVGSYNEQFF.

This clonotype was recorded a few times. Possible read error: a much larger clone is one base away. The chain joins TRBV6-5 to TRBJ2-3; unclear D gene. CDR1 is MNHEY and CDR2 is SVGAGI in the germline V gene. CDR3 size: 13 residues. The CDR3 DNA follows: TGTGCCAGCAGTTACGGCTCTACAGATACGCGGTATTTT. Translating it yields CASSYGSTDTRYF.

The rearrangement joins TRBV11-2 to TRBJ2-7; TRBD1 aligns across 7 bases. Per the germline V gene, CDR1 is SGHAT and CDR2 is FQNNGV. The CDR3 is 11 residues long. The CDR3 DNA reads TGTGTCAGTAGCTTGGGACAGGAGCAGTACTTC. Protein product: CVSSLGQEQYF.

As to this clonotype: Lacking the conserved final phenylalanine or tryptophan, this CDR3 likely reflects a read error. J is TRBJ2-1 and V is TRBV12-3 or TRBV12-4; TRBD2 agrees at 9 bases. The CDR3 is 13 amino acids. This CDR3 is CASSLRSSGTQFS. DNA for the CDR3: TGCGCCAGCAGTTTAAGGTCTAGCGGGACGCAGTTCTCC.

To note about this clonotype: A much more abundant neighbour one base away suggests this may be a read error. DNA of the CDR3: TGTGCCAACTCCTTAGGGCACAGCCCGAACACCGGGGAGCTGTTTTTT. The encoded protein is CANSLGHSPNTGELFF. V is TRBV6-5 and J is TRBJ2-2; D not resolved. The CDR3 has 16 residues. Germline V gene data show CDR1 as MNHEY and CDR2 as SVGAGI. The V end lost 10 bases, the J end lost 0 bases, and 18 bases lay between the germline ends.

This clonotype appeared many times. The V call is TRBV6-2 or TRBV6-3, the J call TRBJ2-7; 9 bases fit TRBD1. The CDR3 runs to 14 residues. Germline CDR1 MNHEY, CDR2 SVGEGT. The J segment lost 2 bases and the V segment lost 6 bases, leaving 5 bases of the junction unmatched. CDR3 loop: CASSKGTGTYEQYF. CDR3 DNA sequence: TGTGCCAGCAGCAAGGGGACAGGGACCTACGAGCAGTACTTC.